This T cell receptor beta chain emerged from a study of blood T cells in healthy people across ages. Study-wide results and limits: Long-lived donors had more naive CD4+ cells and higher diversity than aged donors.

A remark on this clonotype: Its antigen is not known.

The CDR3 extends over 15 amino acids. The ends were cut back, 5 bases at V and 5 bases at J, with 16 bases in the middle. Alongside a J-beta primer mix, a sample-barcoded 5' primer served in a second PCR lasting 7 to 11 cycles. TCRdb itself ran the 5' RACE reads through MiXCR, one entry per CDR3 protein. The sample records approximately 730,000 distinct CDR3 sequences, 40% to 65% being singletons. The clonotype was recovered from an elderly man in good health. The chain employs TRBV12-3 or TRBV12-4 and TRBJ1-5, with D possibly TRBD1 on 5 matching bases. Material: blood. CDR3 amino acids: CASSPGGSRDQPQHF. The CDR3, as DNA: TGTGCCAGCAGTCCCGGGGGGTCCCGAGATCAGCCCCAGCATTTT.